The T cell receptor (beta chain) under discussion was sequenced for a study of beta chain features in type 1 diabetes. Overall study results and limits: Although PCR might favor shorter templates, it would do so equally in patients and controls. There was a moderate but significant shortening of TCRB CDR3s in all four CD4+ subsets of Type 1 diabetes patients. The influence of HLA type on TCRB rearrangement stayed undetermined.

CDR1 and CDR2 from the germline V gene are MGHRA and YSYEKL. This CDR3 has 17 amino acids. J gave up 4 bases and V 3 bases, and 7 bases lay outside the gene matches. Only a few counts were recorded for this clone. What it binds is not known. Since all of the isolated RNA was reverse transcribed, expressed TCRB transcripts were what got sequenced. Sequencing of stem cell-like memory T cell samples yielded approximately 970,000 reads on average. TCRdb's copy holds only in-frame clones and misses some; the assay was immunoSEQ multiplex PCR. The sample records over 20,000 clones, around half being singletons.

This sequence was found in a man aged 30-40 years with type 1 diabetes. V gene TRBV4-1 combines with J gene TRBJ2-1; 12 bases map to TRBD2. The specimen sequenced was stem cell memory CD4+ T cells from blood. As DNA, the CDR3 is TGCGCCAGCAGCCATGACACCCTAGCGGGAGGGTACAATGAGCAGTTCTTC. It specifies CASSHDTLAGGYNEQFF.